The rows below give T cell receptor beta chains drawn from one sample of a study of cytomegalovirus exposure and HLA in healthy donors. Profiling relied on immunoSEQ multiplex PCR, and the TCRdb table lists in-frame clones only, not all of them. The table records tens of thousands of clones, about 89% of them present only once. The sequencing input was PBMCs. The source of these receptors is a woman between 18 and 30 years old in good health and CMV-seronegative. Both conserved end residues are trimmed from each CDR3. Fields, in order: V gene, CDR3 length, J gene, CDR3 protein.

V: TRBV30
length: 15
J: TRBJ1-1
CDR3: AWSVLAGRRKGTEAF

V: TRBV25-1
length: 16
J: TRBJ2-3
CDR3: ASTPAPETGGRTDTQY

V: TRBV5-4
length: 12
J: TRBJ2-1
CDR3: ASSRLDSNNEQF

V: TRBV11-2
length: 13
J: TRBJ1-5
CDR3: ASSLAGGSNQPQH

V: TRBV30
length: 12
J: TRBJ2-3
CDR3: AWLPGQGLDTQY

V: TRBV5-6
length: 12
J: TRBJ1-1
CDR3: ASSLVQRNTEAF

V: TRBV4-1
length: 13
J: TRBJ1-2
CDR3: ASSPRPDINYGYT

V: TRBV7-9
length: 12
J: TRBJ1-2
CDR3: ASSWTGLLMGYT

V: TRBV27
length: 13
J: TRBJ1-2
CDR3: ASVSGGRFDYGYT

V: TRBV7-8
length: 15
J: TRBJ1-2
CDR3: ASSLGGNKEISYGYT

V: TRBV7-2
length: 13
J: TRBJ1-1
CDR3: ASSSRDRLNTEAF

V: TRBV6-1
length: 13
J: TRBJ1-1
CDR3: ASSPRQGARTEAF

V: TRBV19
length: 15
J: TRBJ2-7
CDR3: ASSSGTGKVGHYEQY

V: TRBV29-1
length: 9
J: TRBJ2-1
CDR3: SVRQGNEQF

V: TRBV28
length: 12
J: TRBJ1-1
CDR3: ASSVVGGSLRAF

V: TRBV5-1
length: 13
J: TRBJ2-7
CDR3: ASSRGTGGGYEQY

V: TRBV15
length: 13
J: TRBJ1-1
CDR3: ATSRGWTDNTEAF